What follows is one T cell receptor beta chain and its context. As yet, its antigen is unknown. This sample was included in a study of glioma-infiltrating T cells after dendritic cell vaccination. Study summary: Dendritic cell vaccination trial patients had either newly diagnosed or recurrent glioblastoma.

Regarding the study as a whole: Higher pretreatment TIL content predicted longer progression-free time and survival.

The primer mix had 60 V beta and 13 J beta primers. Clones were sequenced by immunoSEQ multiplex PCR, and TCRdb holds only the in-frame ones, with some missing. The sample holds about 73,000 clones, over 70% seen once. All glioblastoma patients lacked an isocitrate dehydrogenase mutation. The junction had 2 bases not matched to a gene; V was cut back by 8 bases and J by 2 bases. CDR1 and CDR2 from the germline V gene are MNHNS and SASEGT. The CDR3 is 12 amino acids. The clonotype comes from a human donor with glioblastoma. The rearrangement joins TRBV6-1 to TRBJ1-1; 7 bases are shared with TRBD1. Sequencing used blood, obtained before dendritic cell vaccination. The CDR3 DNA is TGTGCCAGCCACAGGGGAAACACTGAAGCTTTCTTT. This gives the protein CASHRGNTEAFF.